This TCR beta chain was sequenced in a study of cytomegalovirus exposure and HLA in healthy donors. Study-wide results and limits: Immune exposure information available was restricted to CMV serostatus.

Concerning this clone itself: Its cognate antigen is unknown.

Primers for the PCR totalled 60 Vbeta and 13 Jbeta. The data were produced by immunoSEQ multiplex PCR, yet TCRdb's version contains in-frame clones alone and is incomplete. The sample lists more than 65,000 clones, less than 80% occurring once. Germline-derived CDR1 and CDR2 are SGHRS and YFSETQ. Losses at the gene ends were 0 bases for V and 7 bases for J; bases not matched to a gene: 8. The CDR3 runs 15 residues. This TCR was recovered from a woman aged 45-59 years in good health and CMV-seropositive. The sequencing input was PBMCs. This sequence joins TRBV5-1 and TRBJ2-7; 9 bases line up with TRBD1. The CDR3 sequence: CASSLATDRGGEQYF. CDR3 sequence (DNA): TGCGCCAGCAGCTTGGCCACGGACAGGGGCGGTGAGCAGTACTTC.